Sequencing of this TCR beta chain was carried out in a study of blood T cell repertoires in COVID-19. Study overall: Samples taken during acute and convalescent COVID-19 were collected in the United States, Italy and Spain.

V dropped 1 base and J dropped 7; count of bases not matched to a gene: 9. Looked up from germline, CDR1 is MDHEN and CDR2 is SYDVKM. The length of the CDR3 is 16 residues. Profiling relied on immunoSEQ multiplex PCR, and the TCRdb table lists in-frame clones only, not all of them. The table records more than 150,000 clones, approximately 78% of them present only once. The chain joins TRBV28 to TRBJ2-1; 8 nucleotides match TRBD2. The receptor was isolated from a woman of 80 years or more with active or convalescent COVID-19. The source material was peripheral blood. DNA for the CDR3: TGTGCCAGCAGTTTATTCACCGGGACTAGTGAAAATGAGCAGTTCTTC. This encodes CASSLFTGTSENEQFF.